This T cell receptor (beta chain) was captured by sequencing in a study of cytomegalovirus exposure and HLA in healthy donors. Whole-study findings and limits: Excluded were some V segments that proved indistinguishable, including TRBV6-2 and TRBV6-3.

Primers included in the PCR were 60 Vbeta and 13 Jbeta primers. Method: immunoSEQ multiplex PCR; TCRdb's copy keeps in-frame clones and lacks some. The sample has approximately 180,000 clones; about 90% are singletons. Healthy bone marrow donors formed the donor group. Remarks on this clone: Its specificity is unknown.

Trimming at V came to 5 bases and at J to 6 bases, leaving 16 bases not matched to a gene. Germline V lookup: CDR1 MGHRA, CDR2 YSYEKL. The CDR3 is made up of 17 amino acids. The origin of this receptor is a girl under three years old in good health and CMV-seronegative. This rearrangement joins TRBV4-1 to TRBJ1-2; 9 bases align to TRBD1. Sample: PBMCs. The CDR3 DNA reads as TGCGCCAGCAGCACCGGGTGGGGGGACAGGGCGGGGGATGGCTACACCTTC. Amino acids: CASSTGWGDRAGDGYTF.